One sample yielded the 23 T cell receptor beta chains listed below, sequenced in a study of T cell repertoires in cytomegalovirus infection. TCRdb itself ran the reads through MiXCR, one entry per CDR3 protein. The repertoire holds fewer than 400,000 distinct CDR3 sequences, with 15% to 20% as singletons. The material sequenced was PBMCs. The receptors derive from a human donor in good health (CMV status not recorded). Some clones in this sample may be carry-over from other donors' samples.

This clonotype was found many times. This sequence joins TRBV27 and TRBJ2-2; TRBD2 matches at 7 bases. The CDR3 has 16 residues. Trimming removed 3 bases from V and 6 bases from J; junction bases left unmatched: 10. Looked up from germline, CDR1 is MNHEY and CDR2 is SMNVEV (reference sequence). This chain's CDR3 is CASSFNGGGRSGELFF. In DNA, the CDR3 is TGTGCCAGCAGTTTTAATGGCGGGGGAAGGTCCGGGGAGCTGTTTTTT.

The J gene is TRBJ1-1, the V gene TRBV6-1; no reliable D call. Germline lookup yields CDR1 MNHNS and CDR2 SASEGT. V dropped 6 bases and J dropped 12 bases, with 17 bases sitting between them. This CDR3 comprises 12 residues. In DNA, the CDR3 is TGTGCCAGCAGCCGGGGTCCCCTCGCAACTTTCTTT. Amino acid sequence: CASSRGPLATFF.

This clonotype was detected a few times. The chain couples TRBV15 to TRBJ2-1; TRBD1 or TRBD2 may be the D gene (5 bases each). The V gene's germline CDR1 is LNHNV and CDR2 YYDKDF (reference sequence). The CDR3 is made up of 15 amino acids. The ends were cut back, 2 bases at V and 9 bases at J, with 17 bases in the middle. The DNA for the CDR3 is TGTGCCACCAGCAGATGGCTGGCCGGGGCCTCTGAGCAGTTCTTC. This gives the protein CATSRWLAGASEQFF.

Comments on this clonotype: This clone may be a read error of a much larger clone one base away. The V gene is TRBV7-4, the J gene TRBJ2-5, with 10 bases aligning to TRBD2. The CDR3 sequence is 15 residues long. CDR1 is SGHVT and CDR2 is SQSDAQ in the germline V gene. CDR3 bases: TGTGCCAGCAGCTCCGAGCGGGAGGGGCGAGAGAACCAGTACTTC. Encoded protein: CASSSEREGRENQYF. The full variable domain, in which reference TRBV7-4 and TRBJ2-5 provide the parts outside the CDR3, is GAGVSQSPRYKVAKRGRDVALRCDSISGHVTLYWYRQTLGQGSEVLTYSQSDAQRDKSGRPSGRFSAERPERSVSTLKIQRTEQGDSAVYLCASSSEREGRENQYFGPGTRLLVL.

This clonotype was observed many times. The rearrangement links TRBV7-6 to TRBJ2-1; D is perhaps TRBD2 (6 bases). CDR3 length: 18 amino acids. The V end lost 0 bases, the J end lost 0 bases, and 15 bases lay between the germline ends. CDR1 and CDR2 from the germline V gene are SGHVS and FNYEAQ. The chain's CDR3 is CASSLAAGLSLSYNEQFF. DNA of the CDR3: TGTGCCAGCAGCTTAGCGGCGGGACTCTCACTCTCCTACAATGAGCAGTTCTTC.

This clonotype was picked up a small number of times. The V call is TRBV11-2, the J call TRBJ1-1; D unclear. Trimming shortened V by 5 bases and J by 6 bases, and 13 bases separated the two germline ends. Germline CDR1 is SGHAT and CDR2 is FQNNGV. The CDR3 loop spans 13 amino acids. The CDR3 loop is CASSLTVQAEAFF. The CDR3 region has the DNA TGTGCCAGCAGCCTCACAGTCCAGGCTGAAGCTTTCTTT.

This clonotype occurred many times. This chain uses TRBV12-3 or TRBV12-4 with TRBJ1-2; TRBD1 matches 8 bases. V lost 5 bases and J lost 5; bases outside the gene matches: 7. This CDR3 contains 14 residues. The CDR3 spells CASSTTGTGYGYTF. CDR3 coding DNA: TGTGCCAGCAGTACGACCGGGACAGGTTATGGCTACACCTTC.

This clonotype was detected a few times. V is TRBV7-6 and J is TRBJ1-4, with 7 positions matching TRBD1. The CDR3 covers 15 residues. Germline CDR1 is SGHVS and CDR2 is FNYEAQ. Trimming took 2 bases from V and 8 from J; bases not matched to a gene: 8. CDR3 region: CASSLSPGQREKLFF. CDR3 nucleotide sequence: TGTGCCAGCAGCTTATCGCCGGGACAGCGGGAAAAACTGTTTTTT. The full variable domain, completed using reference TRBV7-6 and TRBJ1-4, is GAGVSQSPRYKVTKRGQDVALRCDPISGHVSLYWYRQALGQGPEFLTYFNYEAQQDKSGLPNDRFSAERPEGSISTLTIQRTEQRDSAMYRCASSLSPGQREKLFFGSGTQLSVL.

This clonotype was detected only a few times. The chain recombines TRBV4-2 with TRBJ1-4, with 7 bases matching TRBD1. Unmatched junction bases numbered 7, after V lost 2 bases and J lost 7 bases. The CDR3 length is 15 residues. Germline values: CDR1 LGHNA, CDR2 YNFKEQ. CDR3 region: CASSQPRGIGEKLFF. In DNA, the CDR3 is TGTGCCAGCAGCCAACCCAGGGGGATCGGTGAAAAACTGTTTTTT.

This clonotype was detected a few times. The chain joins TRBV20-1 to TRBJ2-7, with a tentative D call TRBD1 (6 bases). This CDR3 spans 13 amino acids. The germline CDR1 and CDR2 sequences are DFQATT and SNEGSKA (reference sequence). V was shortened by 6 bases and J by 1 base, with 13 bases between the two germline ends. The CDR3 bases are TGCAGTGCCTTTTCTACAGGGTCCTACGAGCAGTACTTC. It is translated as CSAFSTGSYEQYF.

This clonotype was detected only a few times. The V call is TRBV7-9, the J call TRBJ2-1, with no clear D. Germline-derived CDR1 and CDR2 are SEHNR and FQNEAQ (reference sequence). This CDR3 has 12 amino acids. The V and J ends lost 5 bases and 8 bases respectively, with 10 bases between them. The DNA for the CDR3 is TGTGCCAGCAGCCTACGATTGGATGAGCAGTTCTTC. This sequence encodes CASSLRLDEQFF.

This clonotype has only a few counts. This chain joins TRBV4-3 and TRBJ2-5; D is ambiguous. The CDR3 totals 14 residues. V lost 0 bases to trimming and J lost 2 bases, with 7 bases between them. Germline V gene data show CDR1 as LGHNA and CDR2 as YSLEER. CDR3 sequence: CASSQDLGQETQYF. CDR3 in DNA: TGCGCCAGCAGCCAAGATCTGGGACAAGAGACCCAGTACTTC.

The V and J genes are TRBV4-1 and TRBJ2-7; 10 bases fit TRBD2. Unmatched junction bases numbered 5, after V lost 1 base and J lost 5 bases. Germline CDR1 MGHRA, CDR2 YSYEKL. The CDR3 runs 15 residues. The CDR3 is CASSQALAGLDEQYF. The DNA for the CDR3 is TGCGCCAGCAGCCAAGCACTAGCGGGATTGGACGAGCAGTACTTC.

This clonotype was counted ten times or more. The chain carries TRBV28 and TRBJ2-5; D is undetermined. V was cut by 6 bases and J by 5 bases, with 13 bases left in between. Germline CDR1 reads MDHEN; CDR2 reads SYDVKM. The CDR3 sequence is 13 residues long. The chain's CDR3 is CASRTPIEETQYF. The CDR3 region has the DNA TGTGCCAGCAGAACACCAATCGAGGAGACCCAGTACTTC.

With regard to this clonotype: A much more abundant neighbour one base away suggests this may be a read error. This chain connects TRBV20-1 to TRBJ2-3, with TRBD2 matching 7 bases. After removal of 3 bases from V and 2 bases from J, the junction contained 8 bases not matched to a gene. The CDR3 consists of 15 residues. Germline V gene data show CDR1 as DFQATT and CDR2 as SNEGSKA (reference sequence). CDR3 nucleotide sequence: TGCAGTGCTAGCGTAAGAACTAGCGTCACAGATACGCAGTATTTT. This sequence encodes CSASVRTSVTDTQYF.

This clonotype was detected ten times or more. As DNA, the CDR3 is TGTGCCAGCAGCTTAGTTGACAAGTACGAGCAGTACTTC. Encoded protein: CASSLVDKYEQYF. J is TRBJ2-7 and V is TRBV7-2; D not resolved. Between the trimmed V and J ends, which lost 1 base and 4 bases, there was a span of 8 bases. The CDR3 spans 13 residues. Germline-derived CDR1 and CDR2 are SGHTA and FQGNSA.

This clonotype was detected ten times or more. This sequence joins TRBV7-2 and TRBJ2-7; 8 positions agree with TRBD2. Per the germline V gene, CDR1 is SGHTA and CDR2 is FQGNSA. There are 15 residues in the CDR3. V lost 6 bases and J lost 4; bases outside the gene matches: 11. CDR3 region: CASRAGGALRYEQYF. In DNA, the CDR3 is TGTGCCAGCAGGGCGGGGGGTGCCCTGAGATACGAGCAGTACTTC.

This clonotype was observed many times. J is TRBJ1-2 and V is TRBV7-2, with D possibly TRBD1 on 5 matching bases. From germline, CDR1 is SGHTA and CDR2 FQGNSA. CDR3 length: 12 residues. V was cut by 6 bases and J by 5 bases, with 10 bases left in between. This CDR3 reads CASRTTEYGYTF. The CDR3 region has the DNA TGTGCCAGCAGGACGACAGAGTATGGCTACACCTTC.

In its sample, this clonotype was seen many times. The CDR3 DNA reads TGTGCCAGCAGCCCAGTGGCGGGGGGAATCGGAGAGACCCAGTACTTC. As protein: CASSPVAGGIGETQYF. The rearrangement links TRBV7-9 to TRBJ2-5; 8 positions agree with TRBD2. In germline, CDR1 is SEHNR, CDR2 FQNEAQ (reference sequence). V shed 5 bases and J 4 bases; nucleotides not matched to a gene: 12. There are 16 residues in the CDR3.

This chain uses TRBV4-3 with TRBJ1-5; 7 bases agree with TRBD1. Germline V gene lookup returns CDR1 LGHNA and CDR2 YSLEER. The CDR3 has 19 residues. V was clipped by 0 bases and J by 0 bases; unmatched bases: 11. CDR3 sequence: CASSQEQYRGYNSNQPQHF. Here the CDR3 DNA reads TGCGCCAGCAGCCAAGAGCAGTACAGGGGTTACAATAGCAATCAGCCCCAGCATTTT.

This clonotype was picked up many times. The junction departs from the called germline gene at one end, perhaps through a read error. This chain connects TRBV7-9 to TRBJ2-5; TRBD2 matches 12 bases. The germline CDR1 and CDR2 sequences are SEHNR and FQNEAQ (reference sequence). The CDR3 covers 19 residues. CDR3 region: CASSLIPSGRADWKETQYF. The CDR3 DNA reads TGTGCCAGCAGCTTGATCCCTAGCGGGAGGGCCGATTGGAAAGAAACCCAGTACTTC.

The V call is TRBV2, the J call TRBJ2-3; the match to TRBD2 covers 11 bases. The V segment lost 6 bases and the J segment 1 base; nucleotides outside the gene matches: 6. The CDR3 length is 16 residues. Germline V lookup: CDR1 SNHLY, CDR2 FYNNEI. The CDR3 here is CASSGSGGGRTDTQYF. The CDR3 nucleotides are TGTGCCAGCAGCGGTAGCGGGGGGGGACGCACAGATACGCAGTATTTT. Full variable domain (rest looked up from reference TRBV2 and TRBJ2-3): EPEVTQTPSHQVTQMGQEVILRCVPISNHLYFYWYRQILGQKVEFLVSFYNNEISEKSEIFDDQFSVERPDGSNFTLKIRSTKLEDSAMYFCASSGSGGGRTDTQYFGPGTRLTVL.

The chain has TRBV28 and TRBJ2-3; possible D gene TRBD1, 5 bases. V was trimmed by 3 bases and J by 2 bases, leaving 12 bases between them. This CDR3 has 15 amino acids. The germline V gene encodes CDR1 MDHEN and CDR2 SYDVKM. The CDR3 nucleotides are TGTGCCAGCAGTTTTACGCGGACAATCACAGATACGCAGTATTTT. Amino acid sequence: CASSFTRTITDTQYF. The entire variable domain, with the rest obtained from reference TRBV28 and TRBJ2-3, is as follows: DVKVTQSSRYLVKRTGEKVFLECVQDMDHENMFWYRQDPGLGLRLIYFSYDVKMKEKGDIPEGYSVSREKKERFSLILESASTNQTSMYLCASSFTRTITDTQYFGPGTRLTVL.